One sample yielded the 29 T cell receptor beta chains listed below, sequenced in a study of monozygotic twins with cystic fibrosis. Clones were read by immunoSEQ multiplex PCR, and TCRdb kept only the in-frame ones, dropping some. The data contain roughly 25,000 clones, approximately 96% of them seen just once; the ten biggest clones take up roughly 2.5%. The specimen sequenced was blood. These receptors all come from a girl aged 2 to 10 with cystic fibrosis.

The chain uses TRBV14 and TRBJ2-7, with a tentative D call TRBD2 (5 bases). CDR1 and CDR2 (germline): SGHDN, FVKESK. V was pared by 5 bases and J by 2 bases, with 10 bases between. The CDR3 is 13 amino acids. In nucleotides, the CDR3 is TGTGCCAGCAGCGATGGACTGACCTACGAGCAGTACTTC. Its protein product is CASSDGLTYEQYF.

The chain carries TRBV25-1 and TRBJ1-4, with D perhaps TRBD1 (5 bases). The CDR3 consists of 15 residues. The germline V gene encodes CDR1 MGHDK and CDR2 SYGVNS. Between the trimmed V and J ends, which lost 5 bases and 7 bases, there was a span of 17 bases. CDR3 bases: TGTGCCAGCAGTCCCGGGACGCGATGGGGTGAAAAACTGTTTTTT. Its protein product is CASSPGTRWGEKLFF.

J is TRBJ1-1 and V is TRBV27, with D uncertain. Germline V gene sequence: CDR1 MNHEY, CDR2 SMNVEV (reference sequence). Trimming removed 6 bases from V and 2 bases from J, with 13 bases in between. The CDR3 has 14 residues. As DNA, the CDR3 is TGTGCCAGCAGAACCGGGATGCCCAACACTGAAGCTTTCTTT. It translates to CASRTGMPNTEAFF.

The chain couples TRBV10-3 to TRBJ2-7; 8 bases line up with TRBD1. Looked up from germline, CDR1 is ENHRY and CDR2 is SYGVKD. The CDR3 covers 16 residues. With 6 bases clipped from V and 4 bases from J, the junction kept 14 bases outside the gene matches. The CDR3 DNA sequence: TGTGCCATCAGCGGTTCCTTTGGACAGGGATCGTACGAGCAGTACTTC. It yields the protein CAISGSFGQGSYEQYF.

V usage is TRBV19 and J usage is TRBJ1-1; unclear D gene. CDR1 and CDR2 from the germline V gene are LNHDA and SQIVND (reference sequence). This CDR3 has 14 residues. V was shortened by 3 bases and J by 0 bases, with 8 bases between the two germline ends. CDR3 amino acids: CASSIERVNTEAFF. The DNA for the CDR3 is TGTGCCAGTAGTATTGAGAGGGTGAACACTGAAGCTTTCTTT.

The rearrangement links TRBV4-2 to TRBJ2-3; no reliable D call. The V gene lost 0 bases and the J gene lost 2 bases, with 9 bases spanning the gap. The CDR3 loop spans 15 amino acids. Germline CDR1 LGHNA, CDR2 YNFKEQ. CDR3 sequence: CASSQDWLVTDTQYF. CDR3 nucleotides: TGTGCCAGCAGCCAAGATTGGCTTGTCACAGATACGCAGTATTTT.

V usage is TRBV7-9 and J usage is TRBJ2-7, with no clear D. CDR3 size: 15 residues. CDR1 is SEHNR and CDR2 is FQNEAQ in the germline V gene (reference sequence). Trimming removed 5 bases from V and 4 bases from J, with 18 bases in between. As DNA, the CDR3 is TGTGCCAGCAGCCAAGGTTCGGCTAGTGATTACGAGCAGTACTTC. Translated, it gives CASSQGSASDYEQYF.

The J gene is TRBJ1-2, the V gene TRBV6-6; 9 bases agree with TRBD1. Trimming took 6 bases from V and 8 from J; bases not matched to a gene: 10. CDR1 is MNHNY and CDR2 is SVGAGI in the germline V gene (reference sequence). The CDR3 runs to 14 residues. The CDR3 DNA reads TGTGCCAGCAGCTTGTCCGGGACAGGGTGGGGCTACACCTTC. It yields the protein CASSLSGTGWGYTF.

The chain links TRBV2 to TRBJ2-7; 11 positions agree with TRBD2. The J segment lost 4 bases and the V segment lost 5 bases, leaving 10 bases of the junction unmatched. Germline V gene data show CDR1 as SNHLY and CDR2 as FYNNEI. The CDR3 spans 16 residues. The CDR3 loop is CASSPRLAGPGYEQYF. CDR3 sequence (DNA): TGTGCCAGCAGTCCCAGACTAGCGGGACCGGGGTACGAGCAGTACTTC. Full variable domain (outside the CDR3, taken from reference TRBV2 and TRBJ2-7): EPEVTQTPSHQVTQMGQEVILRCVPISNHLYFYWYRQILGQKVEFLVSFYNNEISEKSEIFDDQFSVERPDGSNFTLKIRSTKLEDSAMYFCASSPRLAGPGYEQYFGPGTRLTVT.

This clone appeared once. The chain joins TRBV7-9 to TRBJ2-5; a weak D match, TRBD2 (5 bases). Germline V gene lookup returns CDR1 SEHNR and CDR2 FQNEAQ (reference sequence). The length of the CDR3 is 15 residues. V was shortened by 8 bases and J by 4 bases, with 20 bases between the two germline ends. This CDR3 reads CASALDSVSSETQYF. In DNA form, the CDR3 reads TGTGCCAGCGCCTTGGATAGCGTCTCCTCAGAGACCCAGTACTTC.

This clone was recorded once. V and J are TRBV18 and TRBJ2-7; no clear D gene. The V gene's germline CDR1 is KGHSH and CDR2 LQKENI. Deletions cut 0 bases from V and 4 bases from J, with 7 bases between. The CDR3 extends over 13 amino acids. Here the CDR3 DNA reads TGTGCCAGCTCACCACCGGAAATTTACGAGCAGTACTTC. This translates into CASSPPEIYEQYF.

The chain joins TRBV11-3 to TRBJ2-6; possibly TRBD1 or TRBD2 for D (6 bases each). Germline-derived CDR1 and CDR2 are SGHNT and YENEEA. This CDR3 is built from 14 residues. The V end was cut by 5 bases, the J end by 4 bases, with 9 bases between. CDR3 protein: CASSPGAGANVLTF. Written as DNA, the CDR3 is TGTGCCAGCAGCCCGGGGGCCGGGGCCAACGTCCTGACTTTC.

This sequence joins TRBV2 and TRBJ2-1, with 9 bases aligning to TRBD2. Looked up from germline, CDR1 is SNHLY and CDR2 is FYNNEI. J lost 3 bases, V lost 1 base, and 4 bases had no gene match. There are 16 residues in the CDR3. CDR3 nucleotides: TGTGCCAGCAGTGAAGTACGACTAGCGGTCTACAATGAGCAGTTCTTC. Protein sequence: CASSEVRLAVYNEQFF.

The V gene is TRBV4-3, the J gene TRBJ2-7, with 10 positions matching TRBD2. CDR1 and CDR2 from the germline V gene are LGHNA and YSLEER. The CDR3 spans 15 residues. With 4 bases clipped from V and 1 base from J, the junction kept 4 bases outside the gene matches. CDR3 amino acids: CASSLRTSGSYEQYF. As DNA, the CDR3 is TGCGCCAGCAGCCTCAGGACTAGCGGATCCTACGAGCAGTACTTC.

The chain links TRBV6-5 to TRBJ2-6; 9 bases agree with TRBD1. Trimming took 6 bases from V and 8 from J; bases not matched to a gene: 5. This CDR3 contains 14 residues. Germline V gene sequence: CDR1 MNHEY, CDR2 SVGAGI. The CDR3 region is CASRGQGETNVLTF. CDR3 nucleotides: TGTGCCAGCAGGGGACAGGGAGAGACCAACGTCCTGACTTTC.

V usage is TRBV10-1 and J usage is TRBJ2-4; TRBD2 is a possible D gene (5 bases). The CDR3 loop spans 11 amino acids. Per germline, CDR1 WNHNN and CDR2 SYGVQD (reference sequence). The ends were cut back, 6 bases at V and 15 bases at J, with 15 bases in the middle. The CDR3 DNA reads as TGCGCCAGCAGCCGAGCGGCTCCGGGGTACTTC. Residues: CASSRAAPGYF.

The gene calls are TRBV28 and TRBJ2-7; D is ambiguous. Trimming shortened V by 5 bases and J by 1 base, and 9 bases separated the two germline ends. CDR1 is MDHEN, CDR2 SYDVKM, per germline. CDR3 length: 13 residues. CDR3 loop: CASSPLLSYEQYF. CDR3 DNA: TGTGCCAGCAGTCCTCTTTTGTCCTACGAGCAGTACTTC.

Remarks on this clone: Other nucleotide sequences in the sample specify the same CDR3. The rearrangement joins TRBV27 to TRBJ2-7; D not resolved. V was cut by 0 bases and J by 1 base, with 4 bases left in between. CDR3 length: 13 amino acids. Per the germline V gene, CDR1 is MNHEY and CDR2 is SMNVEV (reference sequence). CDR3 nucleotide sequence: TGTGCCAGCAGTTTATCGAGGTCCTACGAGCAGTACTTC. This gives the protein CASSLSRSYEQYF.

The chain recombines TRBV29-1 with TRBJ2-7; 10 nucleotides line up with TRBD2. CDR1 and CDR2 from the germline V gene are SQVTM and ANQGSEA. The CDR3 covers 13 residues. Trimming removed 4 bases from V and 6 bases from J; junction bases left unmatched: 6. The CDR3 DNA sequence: TGCAGCGTTGTGCTAGCGGGAGAACGCGAGCAGTACTTC. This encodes CSVVLAGEREQYF.

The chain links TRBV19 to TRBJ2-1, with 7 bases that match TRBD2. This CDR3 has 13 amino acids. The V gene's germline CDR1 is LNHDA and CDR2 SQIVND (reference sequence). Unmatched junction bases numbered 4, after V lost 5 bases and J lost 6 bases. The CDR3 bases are TGTGCCAGTAGTGGGGGGACTACCAATGAGCAGTTCTTC. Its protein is CASSGGTTNEQFF.

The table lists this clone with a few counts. The CDR3 nucleotides are TGTGCCAGCAGTTTCCTTGACAGGGGGAACACCGGGGAGCTGTTTTTT. Translated: CASSFLDRGNTGELFF. The V and J genes are TRBV5-5 and TRBJ2-2, with 8 nucleotides matching TRBD1. Germline V gives CDR1 SGHKS, CDR2 YYEKEE (reference sequence). CDR3 length equals 16 residues. J lost 1 base, V lost 5 bases, and 7 bases had no gene match.

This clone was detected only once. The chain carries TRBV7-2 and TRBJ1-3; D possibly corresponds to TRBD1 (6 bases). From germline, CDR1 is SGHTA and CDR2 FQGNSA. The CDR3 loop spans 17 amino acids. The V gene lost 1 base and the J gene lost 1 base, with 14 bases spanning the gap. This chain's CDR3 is CASSLGTGARSGNTIYF. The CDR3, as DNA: TGTGCCAGCAGCTTAGGTACGGGGGCGCGGTCTGGAAACACCATATATTTT.

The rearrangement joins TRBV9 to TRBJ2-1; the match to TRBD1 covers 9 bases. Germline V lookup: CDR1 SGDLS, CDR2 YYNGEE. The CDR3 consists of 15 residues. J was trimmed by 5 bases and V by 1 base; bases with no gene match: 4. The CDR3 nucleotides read TGTGCCAGCAGCGTATCGGGACAGGGCCACAATGAGCAGTTCTTC. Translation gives CASSVSGQGHNEQFF.

CDR3 amino acids: CASNTGGVEQFF. Here the CDR3 DNA reads TGTGCCAGCAATACAGGGGGCGTTGAGCAGTTCTTC. The chain employs TRBV28 and TRBJ2-1; TRBD1 agrees at 9 bases. The CDR3 contains 12 residues. Germline V gene data show CDR1 as MDHEN and CDR2 as SYDVKM. Trimming at V came to 7 bases and at J to 9 bases, leaving 4 bases not matched to a gene.

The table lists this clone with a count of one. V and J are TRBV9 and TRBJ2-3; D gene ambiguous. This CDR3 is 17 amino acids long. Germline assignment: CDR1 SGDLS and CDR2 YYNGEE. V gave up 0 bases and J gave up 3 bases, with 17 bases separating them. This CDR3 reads CASSVEAWWRLTDTQYF. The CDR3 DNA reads TGTGCCAGCAGCGTAGAGGCGTGGTGGCGGTTGACAGATACGCAGTATTTT. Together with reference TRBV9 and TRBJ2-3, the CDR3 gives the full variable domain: DSGVTQTPKHLITATGQRVTLRCSPRSGDLSVYWYQQSLDQGLQFLIQYYNGEERAKGNILERFSAQQFPDLHSELNLSSLELGDSALYFCASSVEAWWRLTDTQYFGPGTRLTVL.

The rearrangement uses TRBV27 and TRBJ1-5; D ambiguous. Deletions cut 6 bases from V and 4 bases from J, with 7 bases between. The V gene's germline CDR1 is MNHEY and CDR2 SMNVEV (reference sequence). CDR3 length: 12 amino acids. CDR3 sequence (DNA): TGTGCCAGCAGCCGACCTAATCAGCCCCAGCATTTT. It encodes CASSRPNQPQHF.

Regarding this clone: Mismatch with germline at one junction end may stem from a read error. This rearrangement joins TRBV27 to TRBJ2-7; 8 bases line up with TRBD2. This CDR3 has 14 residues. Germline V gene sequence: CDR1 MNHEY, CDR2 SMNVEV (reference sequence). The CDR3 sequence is CASSVSSGRREQYF. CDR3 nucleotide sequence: TGTGCCAGCAGTGTATCTAGCGGGCGTCGGGAGCAGTACTTC.

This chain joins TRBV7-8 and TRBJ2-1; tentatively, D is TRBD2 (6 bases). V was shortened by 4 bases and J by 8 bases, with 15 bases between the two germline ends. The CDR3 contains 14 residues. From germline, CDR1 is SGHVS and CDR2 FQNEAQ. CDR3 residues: CASSSRNSGDEQFF. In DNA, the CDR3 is TGTGCCAGCAGCTCCCGGAATTCGGGGGATGAGCAGTTCTTC.

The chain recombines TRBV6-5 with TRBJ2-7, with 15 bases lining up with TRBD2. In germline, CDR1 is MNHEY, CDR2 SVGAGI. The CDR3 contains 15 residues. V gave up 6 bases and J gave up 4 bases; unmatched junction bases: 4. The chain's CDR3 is CASSPGLAGGYEQYF. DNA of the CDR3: TGTGCCAGCAGCCCGGGACTAGCGGGAGGTTACGAGCAGTACTTC.